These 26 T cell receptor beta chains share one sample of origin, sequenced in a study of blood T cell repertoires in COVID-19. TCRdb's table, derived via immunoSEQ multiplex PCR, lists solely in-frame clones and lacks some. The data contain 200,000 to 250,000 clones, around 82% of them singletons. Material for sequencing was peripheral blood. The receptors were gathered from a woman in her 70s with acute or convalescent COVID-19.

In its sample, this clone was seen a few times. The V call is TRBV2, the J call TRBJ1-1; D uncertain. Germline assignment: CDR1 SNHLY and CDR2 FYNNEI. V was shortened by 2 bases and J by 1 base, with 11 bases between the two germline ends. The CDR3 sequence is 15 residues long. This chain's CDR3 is CASSERATQNTEAFF. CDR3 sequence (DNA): TGTGCCAGCAGTGAAAGAGCGACTCAGAACACTGAAGCTTTCTTT.

CDR3 loop: CSAPKSWTQYF. DNA of the CDR3: TGCAGTGCGCCTAAGTCGTGGACCCAGTACTTC. J is TRBJ2-5 and V is TRBV20-1; D is unclear. The length of the CDR3 is 11 residues. Germline V gives CDR1 DFQATT, CDR2 SNEGSKA (reference sequence). The V and J ends lost 6 bases and 7 bases respectively, with 12 bases between them.

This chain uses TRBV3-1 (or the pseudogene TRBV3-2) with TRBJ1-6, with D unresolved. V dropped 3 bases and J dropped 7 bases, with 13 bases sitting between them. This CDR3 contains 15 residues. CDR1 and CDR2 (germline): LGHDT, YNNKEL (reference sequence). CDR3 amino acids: CASSQYLARNSPLHF. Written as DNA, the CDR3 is TGTGCCAGCAGCCAGTATCTGGCGCGGAATTCACCCCTCCACTTT.

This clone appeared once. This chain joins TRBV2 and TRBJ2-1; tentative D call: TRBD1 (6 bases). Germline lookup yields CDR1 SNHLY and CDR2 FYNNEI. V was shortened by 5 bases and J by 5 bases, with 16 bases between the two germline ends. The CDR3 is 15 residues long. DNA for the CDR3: TGTGCCAGCAGTAGGAACAGGGAATGGAACAATGAGCAGTTCTTC. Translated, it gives CASSRNREWNNEQFF.

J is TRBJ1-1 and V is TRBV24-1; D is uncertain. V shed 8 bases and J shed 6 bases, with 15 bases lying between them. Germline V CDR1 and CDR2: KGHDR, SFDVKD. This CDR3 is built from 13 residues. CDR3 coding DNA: TGTGCCACCAAGCAGACTGAACGAGCTGAAGCTTTCTTT. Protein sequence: CATKQTERAEAFF.

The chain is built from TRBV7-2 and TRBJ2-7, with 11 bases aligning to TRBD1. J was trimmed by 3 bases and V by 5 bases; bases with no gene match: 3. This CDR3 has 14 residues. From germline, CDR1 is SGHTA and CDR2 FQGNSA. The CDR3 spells CASSKDRGLYEQYF. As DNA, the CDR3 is TGTGCCAGCAGCAAGGACAGGGGGCTCTACGAGCAGTACTTC.

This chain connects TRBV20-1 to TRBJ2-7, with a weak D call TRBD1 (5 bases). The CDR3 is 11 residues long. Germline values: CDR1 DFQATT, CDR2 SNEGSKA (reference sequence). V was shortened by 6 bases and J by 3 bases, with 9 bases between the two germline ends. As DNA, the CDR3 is TGCAGTGCCAAGACAGACTACGAGCAGTACTTC. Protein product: CSAKTDYEQYF.

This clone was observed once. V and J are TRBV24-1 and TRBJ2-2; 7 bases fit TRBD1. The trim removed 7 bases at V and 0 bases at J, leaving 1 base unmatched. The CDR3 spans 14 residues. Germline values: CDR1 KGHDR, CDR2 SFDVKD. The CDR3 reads CATRGQSNTGELFF. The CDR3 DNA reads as TGTGCCACCAGGGGACAGTCGAACACCGGGGAGCTGTTTTTT.

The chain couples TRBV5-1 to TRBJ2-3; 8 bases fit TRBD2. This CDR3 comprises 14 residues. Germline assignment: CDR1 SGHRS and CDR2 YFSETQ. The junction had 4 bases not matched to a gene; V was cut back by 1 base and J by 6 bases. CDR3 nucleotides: TGCGCCAGCAGCTTGCGGCGGGGGGAGGATACGCAGTATTTT. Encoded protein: CASSLRRGEDTQYF.

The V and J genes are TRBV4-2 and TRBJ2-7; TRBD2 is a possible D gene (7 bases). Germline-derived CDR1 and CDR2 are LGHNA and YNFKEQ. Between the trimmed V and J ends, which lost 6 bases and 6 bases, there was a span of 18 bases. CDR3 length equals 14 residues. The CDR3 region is CASRLVGGPVEQYF. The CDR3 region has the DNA TGTGCCAGCAGGCTTGTCGGGGGGCCTGTCGAGCAGTACTTC.

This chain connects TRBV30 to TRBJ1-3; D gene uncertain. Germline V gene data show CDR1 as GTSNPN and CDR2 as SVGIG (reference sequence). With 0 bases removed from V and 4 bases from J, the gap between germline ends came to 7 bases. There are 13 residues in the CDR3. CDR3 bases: TGTGCCTGGAGTGTATTGGGCGGAAACACCATATATTTT. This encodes CAWSVLGGNTIYF. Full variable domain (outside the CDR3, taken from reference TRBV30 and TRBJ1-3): SQTIHQWPATLVQPVGSPLSLECTVEGTSNPNLYWYRQAAGRGLQLLFYSVGIGQISSEVPQNLSASRPQDRQFILSSKKLLLSDSGFYLCAWSVLGGNTIYFGEGSWLTVV.

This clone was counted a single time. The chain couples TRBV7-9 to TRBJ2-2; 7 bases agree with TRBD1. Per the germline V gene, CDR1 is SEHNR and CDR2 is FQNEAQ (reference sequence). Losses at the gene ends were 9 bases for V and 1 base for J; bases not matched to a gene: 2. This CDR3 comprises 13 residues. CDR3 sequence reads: CASRTGNTGELFF. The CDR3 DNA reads TGTGCCAGTAGGACAGGGAACACCGGGGAGCTGTTTTTT.

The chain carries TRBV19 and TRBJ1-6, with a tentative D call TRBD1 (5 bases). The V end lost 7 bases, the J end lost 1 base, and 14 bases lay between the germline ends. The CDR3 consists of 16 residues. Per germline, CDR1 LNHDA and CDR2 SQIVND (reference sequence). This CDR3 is CASKVPGGSYNSPLHF. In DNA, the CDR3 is TGTGCCAGTAAGGTGCCGGGGGGTTCCTATAATTCACCCCTCCACTTT.

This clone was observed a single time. As DNA, the CDR3 is TGTGCCAGCTCACCGGAAAGGACAGGGGTTAGCGAGCAGTACTTC. It is translated as CASSPERTGVSEQYF. This chain links TRBV18 with TRBJ2-7, with TRBD1 matching 9 bases. The CDR3 length is 15 residues. V was clipped by 3 bases and J by 6 bases; unmatched bases: 9. CDR1 KGHSH and CDR2 LQKENI come from the germline V gene. Combining the CDR3 with reference TRBV18 and TRBJ2-7 gives the whole variable domain NAGVMQNPRHLVRRRGQEARLRCSPMKGHSHVYWYRQLPEEGLKFMVYLQKENIIDESGMPKERFSAEFPKEGPSILRIQQVVRGDSAAYFCASSPERTGVSEQYFGPGTRLTVT.

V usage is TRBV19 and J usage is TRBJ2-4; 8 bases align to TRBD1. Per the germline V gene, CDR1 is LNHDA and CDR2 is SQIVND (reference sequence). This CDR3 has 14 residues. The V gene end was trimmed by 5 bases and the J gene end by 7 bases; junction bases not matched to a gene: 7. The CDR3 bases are TGTGCCAGTAGTCCTTTAGGGACAGGCAACATTCAGTACTTC. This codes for CASSPLGTGNIQYF.

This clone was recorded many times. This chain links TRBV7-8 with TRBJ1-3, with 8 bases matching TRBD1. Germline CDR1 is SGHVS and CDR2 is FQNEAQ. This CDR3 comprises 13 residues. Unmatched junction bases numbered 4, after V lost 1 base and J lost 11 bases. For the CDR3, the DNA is TGTGCCAGCAGCTTAGAGTACAGGGGGGCCATATATTTT. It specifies CASSLEYRGAIYF.

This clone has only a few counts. The CDR3 protein is CASTGTENEQFF. The CDR3 DNA is TGTGCCAGCACCGGGACAGAGAATGAGCAGTTCTTC. The chain has TRBV25-1 and TRBJ2-1; 7 nucleotides align to TRBD1. This CDR3 spans 12 amino acids. Germline V gives CDR1 MGHDK, CDR2 SYGVNS. V was clipped by 7 bases and J by 7 bases; unmatched bases: 4.

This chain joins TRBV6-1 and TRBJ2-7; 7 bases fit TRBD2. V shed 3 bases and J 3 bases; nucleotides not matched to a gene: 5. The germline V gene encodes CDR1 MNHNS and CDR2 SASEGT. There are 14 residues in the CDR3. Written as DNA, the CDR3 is TGTGCCAGCAGTGAGGCCCTAGCGGTCTACGAGCAGTACTTC. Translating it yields CASSEALAVYEQYF.

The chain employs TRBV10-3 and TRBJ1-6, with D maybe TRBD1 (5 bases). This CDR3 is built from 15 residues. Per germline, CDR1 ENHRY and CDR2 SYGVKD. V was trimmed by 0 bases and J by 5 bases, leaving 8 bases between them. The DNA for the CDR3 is TGTGCCATCAGTGAGTCGGGCAGGGATAATTCACCCCTCCACTTT. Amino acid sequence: CAISESGRDNSPLHF.

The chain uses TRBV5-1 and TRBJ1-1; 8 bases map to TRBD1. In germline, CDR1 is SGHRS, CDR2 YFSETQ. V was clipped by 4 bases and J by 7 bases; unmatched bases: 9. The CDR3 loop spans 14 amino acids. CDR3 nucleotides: TGCGCCAGCAGCCCCGGACAGGGTGGAAGTGAAGCTTTCTTT. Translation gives CASSPGQGGSEAFF.

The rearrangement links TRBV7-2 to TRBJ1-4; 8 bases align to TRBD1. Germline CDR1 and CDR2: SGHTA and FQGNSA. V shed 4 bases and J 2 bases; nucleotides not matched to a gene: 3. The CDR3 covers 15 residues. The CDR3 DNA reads TGTGCCAGCAGCTCCCGGACAGGGACTAATGAAAAACTGTTTTTT. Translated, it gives CASSSRTGTNEKLFF.

Here the CDR3 DNA reads TGTGCCAGCAGTGGTGACAGGGGACATGGCTACACCTTC. It specifies CASSGDRGHGYTF. This chain joins TRBV6-2 or TRBV6-3 and TRBJ1-2; 8 nucleotides agree with TRBD1. Germline CDR1 is MNHEY and CDR2 is SVGEGT. The CDR3 is 13 amino acids. Trimming removed 5 bases from V and 6 bases from J; junction bases left unmatched: 5.

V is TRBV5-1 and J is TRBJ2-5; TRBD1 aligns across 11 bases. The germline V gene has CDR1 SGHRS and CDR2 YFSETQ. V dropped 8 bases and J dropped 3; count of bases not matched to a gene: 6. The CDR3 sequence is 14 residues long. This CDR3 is CASRMGQGEETQYF. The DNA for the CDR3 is TGCGCCAGTAGGATGGGACAGGGGGAAGAGACCCAGTACTTC.

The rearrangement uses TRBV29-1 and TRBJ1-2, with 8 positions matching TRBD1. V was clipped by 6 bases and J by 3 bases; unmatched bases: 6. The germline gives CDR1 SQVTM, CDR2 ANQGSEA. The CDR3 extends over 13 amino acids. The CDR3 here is CSVAGGADYGYTF. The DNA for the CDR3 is TGCAGCGTAGCAGGGGGCGCCGACTATGGCTACACCTTC. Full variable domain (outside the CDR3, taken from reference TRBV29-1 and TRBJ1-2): SAVISQKPSRDICQRGTSLTIQCQVDSQVTMMFWYRQQPGQSLTLIATANQGSEATYESGFVIDKFPISRPNLTFSTLTVSNMSPEDSSIYLCSVAGGADYGYTFGSGTRLTVV.

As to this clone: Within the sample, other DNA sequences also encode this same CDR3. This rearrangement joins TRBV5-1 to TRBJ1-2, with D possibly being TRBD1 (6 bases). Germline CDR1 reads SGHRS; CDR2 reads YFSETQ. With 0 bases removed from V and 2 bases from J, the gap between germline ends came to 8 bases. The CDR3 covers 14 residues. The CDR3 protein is CASSLGQGNYGYTF. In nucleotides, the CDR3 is TGCGCCAGCAGCTTGGGGCAGGGGAACTATGGCTACACCTTC. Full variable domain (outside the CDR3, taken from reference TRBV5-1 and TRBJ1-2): KAGVTQTPRYLIKTRGQQVTLSCSPISGHRSVSWYQQTPGQGLQFLFEYFSETQRNKGNFPGRFSGRQFSNSRSEMNVSTLELGDSALYLCASSLGQGNYGYTFGSGTRLTVV.

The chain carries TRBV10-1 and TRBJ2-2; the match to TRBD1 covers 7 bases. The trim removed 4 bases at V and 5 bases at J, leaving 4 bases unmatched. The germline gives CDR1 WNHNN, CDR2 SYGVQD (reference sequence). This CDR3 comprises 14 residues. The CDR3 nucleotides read TGCGCCAGCAGTGGACAGGGTCTAACCGGGGAGCTGTTTTTT. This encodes CASSGQGLTGELFF.